What follows are 18 T cell receptor delta chains derived from one specimen sequenced in a study of γδ T cells in repeated Plasmodium falciparum infection. Gammadelta T cells were flow-sorted from PBMC into Vgamma9/Vdelta2+ and Vdelta2-negative populations for bulk analysis. TCRdb reprocessed the multiplex PCR reads using CATT. The table has around 50,000 delta-chain clones, 1.6% seen once; the top ten hold approximately 8.6%. Material: gamma-delta T cells from blood. The receptors stem from a pool of human donors (malaria-infected and uninfected, not separated).

As for this clone: The TCRdb protein, from a much larger clone, departs from this DNA's translation at residue 10, likely by read error; the protein shown derives from the DNA. The chain carries TRDV1 and TRDJ1, with D maybe TRDD2 (6 bases). The J gene, left out of TCRdb, was set here by checking the DNA against germline. The ends were cut back, 0 bases at V and 3 bases at J, with 11 bases in the middle. Germline V gene sequence: CDR1 TSWWSYY, CDR2 QGS. The CDR3 runs 15 residues. In DNA form, the CDR3 reads TGTGCTCTTGGGGAACTTCCTACTGAGGCCGATAAACTCATCTTT. The encoded protein is CALGELPTEADKLIF.

In this sample, this clone turned up many times. This DNA's translation and the protein TCRdb lists, from a much larger clone, do not match at residue 15, likely due to a read error; the protein shown is translated from the DNA. Different DNA sequences within this sample yield the same CDR3. The rearrangement joins TRDV1 to TRDJ1; the match to TRDD3 covers 8 bases. This CDR3 is built from 20 residues. V shed 0 bases, J shed 7 bases, and the junction held 22 bases outside the gene matches. The germline gives CDR1 TSWWSYY, CDR2 QGS. The CDR3 sequence: CALGELDFLLGDTKGGKLIF. CDR3 in DNA: TGTGCTCTTGGGGAACTTGACTTTCTCTTAGGGGATACCAAAGGGGGTAAACTCATCTTT.

A note on this clone: The protein TCRdb gives is from a much larger clone and does not agree with this DNA's translation at residue 5, likely a read error; the protein shown here comes from the DNA. V and J are TRDV1 and TRDJ1; TRDD3 matches 12 bases. Germline values: CDR1 TSWWSYY, CDR2 QGS. CDR3 length: 19 residues. J was trimmed by 0 bases and V by 4 bases; bases with no gene match: 12. CDR3 region: CALGGRDWGIPRNTDKLIF. CDR3 nucleotides: TGTGCTCTTGGGGGCCGCGACTGGGGGATACCCAGAAACACCGATAAACTCATCTTT.

Ten or more counts support this clone. A read error likely explains this, since a far larger clone differs by one base. This specimen includes other DNA sequences encoding the same CDR3. The chain recombines TRDV1 with TRDJ1; 7 nucleotides agree with TRDD2. Germline V gene lookup returns CDR1 TSWWSYY and CDR2 QGS. Losses at the gene ends were 3 bases for V and 1 base for J; bases not matched to a gene: 8. CDR3 length equals 16 residues. The CDR3 DNA sequence: TGTGCTCTTGGGGAGACATCTTCCTATAGCACCGATAAACTCATCTTT. Translating gives CALGETSSYSTDKLIF.

This clone was recorded a few times. The TCRdb protein comes from a much larger clone and disagrees with this DNA's translation at residue 6, likely due to a read error; the protein given here is derived from the DNA. V usage is TRDV1 and J usage is TRDJ1; 10 bases are shared with TRDD3. Germline CDR1 is TSWWSYY and CDR2 is QGS. Trimming at V came to 4 bases and at J to 1 base, leaving 27 bases not matched to a gene. The CDR3 is 23 amino acids. The CDR3 sequence is CALGVPPGPRKPTGGLFTDKLIF. CDR3 sequence (DNA): TGTGCTCTTGGGGTCCCACCGGGTCCACGTAAACCCACTGGGGGATTATTCACCGATAAACTCATCTTT.

Comment on this clone: A far bigger clonotype differs at one base, so this is likely a read error. Distinct nucleotide sequences in the sample also encode this CDR3. V and J are TRDV1 and TRDJ1; D perhaps matches TRDD3 (6 bases). The CDR3 spans 21 residues. The germline V gene has CDR1 TSWWSYY and CDR2 QGS. The CDR3 loop is CALGERGGPTYTGYIPGELIF. Written as DNA, the CDR3 is TGTGCTCTAGGGGAACGGGGGGGCCCTACTTATACTGGTTATATCCCTGGGGAACTCATCTTT.

On this clone: TCRdb assigns this DNA the protein of a much larger clone, which departs from its translation at residue 8; this likely reflects a read error, and the protein shown comes from translating the DNA. The gene calls are TRDV3 and TRDJ1; D may be TRDD3 (6 bases). TCRdb offers no J gene call, so here the DNA was matched to germline to obtain one. V dropped 1 base and J dropped 5 bases, with 26 bases sitting between them. The germline gives CDR1 TVYSNPD, CDR2 GDNSRS (reference sequence). This CDR3 is built from 17 residues. In nucleotides, the CDR3 is TGTGCCTTTATACCCCGACACGGGGGGAGCGAAGAGGATAAACTCATCTTT. This translates into CAFIPRHGGSEEDKLIF.

In its sample, this clone was seen a few times. TCRdb's protein for this DNA is that of a much larger clone and differs from the translation at residue 17, likely a read error; the protein shown is the DNA translation. Within the sample, other DNA sequences also encode this same CDR3. CDR3 protein: CALGALPPPWGIAAQLIF. CDR3 bases: TGTGCTCTTGGAGCTCTTCCTCCTCCCTGGGGGATAGCAGCACAACTCATCTTT. The chain combines TRDV1 with TRDJ2; 10 nucleotides agree with TRDD3. The J call is uncertain, as TRDJ1 better fits the DNA end. This CDR3 region has 18 residues. The V gene's germline CDR1 is TSWWSYY and CDR2 QGS.

This clone was seen many times. The CDR3 sequence is CACDTVSPYTDKLIF. DNA of the CDR3: TGTGCCTGTGACACCGTAAGCCCGTACACCGATAAACTCATCTTT. This sequence joins TRDV2 and TRDJ1; D gene ambiguous. This CDR3 is 15 amino acids long. The germline gives CDR1 GEAIGNYY, CDR2 EKD. V was pared by 0 bases and J by 0 bases, with 10 bases between.

This clone appeared many times. A far larger clone is one nucleotide away, so this likely arose from a read error. Other DNA sequences in the same sample also yield this CDR3. J is TRDJ1 and V is TRDV2, with TRDD3 matching over 7 bases. No J segment appears in TCRdb, so it was assigned here by matching the sequence to germline. The CDR3 length is 16 residues. Looked up from germline, CDR1 is GEAIGNYY and CDR2 is EKD. V dropped 4 bases and J dropped 5; count of bases not matched to a gene: 15. The CDR3: CACEPAAKWGRDKLIF. The CDR3 nucleotides read TGTGCCTGTGAACCTGCAGCCAAATGGGGGAGAGATAAACTCATCTTT.

This clone was counted a few times. Given a far larger clone just one base away, this is likely a sequencing read error. Other DNA sequences within the sample encode an identical CDR3. The V and J genes are TRDV1 and TRDJ1; D not certain. The germline gives CDR1 TSWWSYY, CDR2 QGS. This CDR3 contains 18 residues. Written as DNA, the CDR3 is TGTGCTCTTGGGGAAACGGGAACGGTCGTACAAAACACCGATAAGCTCATCTTT. Translation: CALGETGTVVQNTDKLIF.

For this clone: A far larger clone is one base from this, pointing to a likely read error. The sample contains more than one DNA sequence encoding this CDR3. This chain uses TRDV1 with TRDJ1, with TRDD3 matching over 9 bases. Matching the DNA to germline supplied the J gene, which TCRdb does not give. J was trimmed by 5 bases and V by 8 bases; bases with no gene match: 9. Germline-derived CDR1 and CDR2 are TSWWSYY and QGS. CDR3 length: 14 residues. The DNA of the CDR3 is TGTGCTCTTTTGGCCGGGGGATACCCTGATAAACTCATCTTT. Amino acid sequence: CALLAGGYPDKLIF.

This clone turned up a few times. TCRdb has a much larger clone's protein, which differs at residue 11 from the translation of this DNA, likely because of a read error; what is shown is the protein translated from the DNA. The J gene is TRDJ1, the V gene TRDV2; 8 nucleotides line up with TRDD3. Germline CDR1 and CDR2: GEAIGNYY and EKD. This CDR3 region has 15 residues. Here the CDR3 DNA reads TGTGCCTGTGTAGGTCTGGGGGACAACACCGGTAAACTCATCTTT. Protein: CACVGLGDNTGKLIF.

With regard to this clone: Since a much larger clone is just one base distant, this may be a read error. The rearrangement joins TRAV36/DV7 to TRDJ1; 8 bases agree with TRDD3. Here the J gene came from matching the DNA to germline, since TCRdb omits it. V dropped 3 bases and J dropped 7; count of bases not matched to a gene: 23. The germline CDR1 and CDR2 sequences are VTNFRS and LTSSGIE (reference sequence). This CDR3 spans 18 amino acids. Here the CDR3 reads CAVVPGPSLLGGILKLIF. CDR3 DNA sequence: TGTGCTGTGGTACCCGGACCCAGTCTACTGGGGGGCATTCTTAAACTCATCTTT.

As concerns this clone: Translating this DNA gives a protein that differs at residue 9 from the TCRdb one, which belongs to a much larger clone; a read error is likely, and the protein shown is this translation. The V and J genes are TRDV3 and TRDJ1; D possibly corresponds to TRDD3 (5 bases). Here the J gene was assigned by germline matching of the DNA, as TCRdb has none. Germline V lookup: CDR1 TVYSNPD, CDR2 GDNSRS (reference sequence). The CDR3 extends over 21 amino acids. The ends were cut back, 2 bases at V and 0 bases at J, with 34 bases in the middle. The CDR3 coding sequence is TGTGCCTTTCGCTCGCCCGCGCACCACCGTAACTGGCGGTCGTACACCGATAAACTCATCTTT. Translated: CAFRSPAHHRNWRSYTDKLIF.

This clone was counted at least ten times. TCRdb shows a much larger clone's protein in place of this DNA's translation, and the two differ at residue 7, likely through a read error; the protein shown is translated from the DNA. The same CDR3 is also encoded by other DNA sequences in this sample. The chain links TRDV3 to TRDJ1, with D perhaps TRDD3 (5 bases). V lost 2 bases and J 12 bases, leaving 19 bases between the germline ends. The CDR3 consists of 12 residues. Germline V gives CDR1 TVYSNPD, CDR2 GDNSRS (reference sequence). CDR3: CAFVAGTKRVIF. The CDR3 DNA is TGTGCCTTTGTAGCTGGGACGAAGAGGGTCATCTTT.

There are many counts of this clone. It is likely a read error: a sequence one base away is far more abundant. The chain employs TRDV2 and TRDJ1; D is uncertain. The CDR3 has 14 residues. CDR1 and CDR2 (germline): GEAIGNYY, EKD. Trimming shortened V by 5 bases and J by 0 bases, and 12 bases separated the two germline ends. CDR3 sequence (DNA): TGTGCCTGTGGCTCCTTACTTAACACCGATAAACTCATCTTT. Its translation: CACGSLLNTDKLIF.

This clone occurred a few times. This likely traces to a read error, being one base from a far larger clone. The sample has other DNA sequences that encode this CDR3 too. The rearrangement links TRDV1 to TRDJ1, with D possibly TRDD3 on 5 matching bases. In the absence of a J gene in TCRdb, the DNA was matched to germline to assign it here. Per germline, CDR1 TSWWSYY and CDR2 QGS. This CDR3 is 17 amino acids long. DNA for the CDR3: TGTGCCCTTGGGCGCCGACGGGGGCTGTTATACACCGATAAACTCATCTTT. It specifies CALGRRRGLLYTDKLIF.